This T cell receptor (beta chain) was identified during a study of human T cells and chemical hapten exposure. TCRdb redid the calling of the RACE reads with MiXCR, one entry per CDR3 protein. The table lists about 260,000 distinct CDR3 sequences, about 8.6% of them singletons. Germline CDR1 reads DFQATT; CDR2 reads SNEGSKA (reference sequence). Unmatched junction bases numbered 3, after V lost 0 bases and J lost 5 bases. The CDR3 covers 13 residues. This clonotype was detected a few times. Specified time point: pre-sensitization, week 0. Treatment denoted: therapeutic diphenylcyclopropenone sensitization with weekly scalp DPC.

The chain couples TRBV20-1 to TRBJ1-1; TRBD1 aligns across 7 bases. The sequence was obtained from a woman aged 40 to 50 with alopecia areata. Some clones in this sample may be carry-over from other donors' samples. Material: whole blood, obtained in connection with sensitization to the hapten diphenylcyclopropenone (DPC). The CDR3 spells CSARDFRGTEAFF. For the CDR3, the DNA is TGCAGTGCTAGAGATTTCAGGGGGACTGAAGCTTTCTTT.